The 19 T cell receptor beta chains reported below all come from one sample, sequenced in a study of T cells after somatic rescue of genetic block. The method was immunoSEQ multiplex PCR; TCRdb's version includes in-frame clones alone and lacks a portion of them. The data contain tens of thousands of clones, 85% to 95% of them singletons. The sequenced sample was peripheral blood mononuclear cells (PBMCs). These receptors originate from a man aged 40-55 years.

The chain has TRBV6-6 and TRBJ2-3; 8 nucleotides align to TRBD2. Germline CDR1 reads MNHNY; CDR2 reads SVGAGI (reference sequence). Trimming removed 6 bases from V and 2 bases from J; junction bases left unmatched: 7. The length of the CDR3 is 15 residues. For the CDR3, the DNA is TGTGCCAGCAGCTCTATCGGGGGGGTCACAGATACGCAGTATTTT. Translated: CASSSIGGVTDTQYF.

The genes are TRBV9 and TRBJ2-3; 13 bases fit TRBD2. CDR3 size: 16 residues. Germline assignment: CDR1 SGDLS and CDR2 YYNGEE. Losses at the gene ends were 0 bases for V and 3 bases for J; bases not matched to a gene: 1. The DNA of the CDR3 is TGTGCCAGCAGCGTAGGACTAGCGGGGGGAACAGATACGCAGTATTTT. Residues: CASSVGLAGGTDTQYF.

This sequence joins TRBV4-2 and TRBJ1-1, with 7 nucleotides matching TRBD1. From germline, CDR1 is LGHNA and CDR2 YNFKEQ. The V gene end was trimmed by 1 base and the J gene end by 3 bases; junction bases not matched to a gene: 5. The CDR3 length is 15 residues. Written as DNA, the CDR3 is TGTGCCAGCAGCCAAGGGTCGGGACAGCACACTGAAGCTTTCTTT. Translation: CASSQGSGQHTEAFF.

V is TRBV7-9 and J is TRBJ2-7; D might be TRBD1 (5 bases). Germline values: CDR1 SEHNR, CDR2 FQNEAQ (reference sequence). The V end lost 5 bases, the J end lost 6 bases, and 20 bases lay between the germline ends. The CDR3 consists of 15 residues. CDR3 loop: CASSNRQGSLGEQYF. As DNA, the CDR3 is TGTGCCAGCAGCAATAGGCAGGGCAGCTTGGGCGAGCAGTACTTC.

This clone came up once. CDR3 nucleotide sequence: TGCAGCGTTCCTTGGAGAAACATTCAGTACTTC. Amino acids: CSVPWRNIQYF. This rearrangement joins TRBV29-1 to TRBJ2-4, with D uncertain. The CDR3 runs to 11 residues. V gave up 5 bases and J gave up 6 bases, with 8 bases separating them. Germline V gene sequence: CDR1 SQVTM, CDR2 ANQGSEA.

The chain uses TRBV7-8 and TRBJ2-5, with 8 bases fitting TRBD2. The CDR3 contains 14 residues. Germline V gene data show CDR1 as SGHVS and CDR2 as FQNEAQ. V dropped 6 bases and J dropped 2; count of bases not matched to a gene: 5. CDR3 amino acids: CASRASGPQETQYF. DNA of the CDR3: TGTGCCAGCAGAGCTAGCGGGCCACAAGAGACCCAGTACTTC. The full variable domain, completed using reference TRBV7-8 and TRBJ2-5, is GAGVSQSPRYKVAKRGQDVALRCDPISGHVSLFWYQQALGQGPEFLTYFQNEAQLDKSGLPSDRFFAERPEGSVSTLKIQRTQQEDSAVYLCASRASGPQETQYFGPGTRLLVL.

This clone occurred once. The chain links TRBV27 to TRBJ2-7; 9 positions match TRBD2. The V and J ends lost 6 bases and 2 bases, in that order; junction bases with no gene match: 2. Germline CDR1 is MNHEY and CDR2 is SMNVEV (reference sequence). The CDR3 length is 13 residues. In nucleotides, the CDR3 is TGTGCCAGCAGGCGGGAGGGCCCCTACGAGCAGTACTTC. The encoded protein is CASRREGPYEQYF.

This chain links TRBV19 with TRBJ2-2, with 10 bases lining up with TRBD1. With V trimmed by 3 bases and J by 5 bases, 15 bases remained unmatched. The V gene's germline CDR1 is LNHDA and CDR2 SQIVND (reference sequence). This CDR3 has 19 residues. CDR3 nucleotide sequence: TGTGCCAGTAGTATTTTAGTGACAGGGGGCCCAAGCAAAACCGGGGAGCTGTTTTTT. It is translated as CASSILVTGGPSKTGELFF.

The chain links TRBV7-9 to TRBJ2-7, with D unresolved. Germline V gene lookup returns CDR1 SEHNR and CDR2 FQNEAQ (reference sequence). The CDR3 is 14 amino acids. V was shortened by 5 bases and J by 0 bases, with 11 bases between the two germline ends. The CDR3 DNA follows: TGTGCCAGCAGCCCACCCGAGATCTCCTACGAGCAGTACTTC. Its protein is CASSPPEISYEQYF.

This chain uses TRBV10-3 with TRBJ2-2; D is unresolved. The CDR3 extends over 13 amino acids. Between the trimmed V and J ends, which lost 0 bases and 3 bases, there was a span of 2 bases. Germline V gives CDR1 ENHRY, CDR2 SYGVKD. CDR3 amino acids: CAISESDTGELFF. DNA for the CDR3: TGTGCCATCAGTGAGTCTGACACCGGGGAGCTGTTTTTT.

V and J are TRBV7-9 and TRBJ1-2; a possible D gene is TRBD1 (6 bases). V shed 5 bases and J shed 13 bases, with 20 bases lying between them. CDR1 is SEHNR, CDR2 FQNEAQ, per germline (reference sequence). The CDR3 covers 13 residues. The DNA for the CDR3 is TGTGCCAGCAGCCCCTCCACAGGGACCAACTGCACCTTC. Residues: CASSPSTGTNCTF.

The genes are TRBV5-1 and TRBJ2-7; 7 bases agree with TRBD2. The CDR3 sequence is 15 residues long. Germline V gene data show CDR1 as SGHRS and CDR2 as YFSETQ. The J segment lost 3 bases and the V segment lost 3 bases, leaving 9 bases of the junction unmatched. CDR3 loop: CASSSWGSGNYEQYF. CDR3 nucleotides: TGCGCCAGCAGCTCTTGGGGAAGCGGGAACTACGAGCAGTACTTC.

The chain uses TRBV6-1 and TRBJ1-1; D is ambiguous. The CDR3 contains 14 residues. The V end lost 2 bases, the J end lost 3 bases, and 10 bases lay between the germline ends. Germline V CDR1 and CDR2: MNHNS, SASEGT. This CDR3 reads CASSELIWDTEAFF. The CDR3 DNA sequence: TGTGCCAGCAGTGAACTGATTTGGGACACTGAAGCTTTCTTT.

DNA for the CDR3: TGTGCCAGCAGTTTAATTAGGCAGGCTACCGGAAACACCATATATTTT. Amino acid sequence: CASSLIRQATGNTIYF. V is TRBV28 and J is TRBJ1-3; D gene unclear. V was cut by 2 bases and J by 4 bases, with 15 bases left in between. This CDR3 is built from 16 residues. Germline-derived CDR1 and CDR2 are MDHEN and SYDVKM.

The chain carries TRBV2 and TRBJ1-3, with D perhaps TRBD1 (5 bases). V lost 6 bases and J 2 bases, leaving 8 bases between the germline ends. The CDR3 runs to 13 residues. Germline CDR1 reads SNHLY; CDR2 reads FYNNEI. Here the CDR3 reads CASRQGAGNTIYF. In DNA, the CDR3 is TGTGCCAGCAGGCAGGGTGCTGGAAACACCATATATTTT.

CDR3 region: CAWSHPWDSRTGELFF. The DNA for the CDR3 is TGTGCCTGGAGCCATCCGTGGGACAGCCGTACCGGGGAGCTGTTTTTT. The V and J genes are TRBV30 and TRBJ2-2; 7 nucleotides match TRBD1. V trimming: 3 bases; J trimming: 5 bases; junction bases outside the gene matches: 12. CDR3 length: 16 residues. Germline-derived CDR1 and CDR2 are GTSNPN and SVGIG (reference sequence).

The rearrangement joins TRBV11-2 to TRBJ2-5; D is unclear. The ends were cut back, 3 bases at V and 0 bases at J, with 5 bases in the middle. Germline CDR1 is SGHAT and CDR2 is FQNNGV. There are 13 residues in the CDR3. The CDR3 protein is CASSLANQETQYF. The CDR3 bases are TGTGCCAGCAGCTTGGCAAACCAAGAGACCCAGTACTTC.

This clone has a handful of counts. This sequence joins TRBV10-3 and TRBJ1-1, with 9 bases matching TRBD1. The CDR3 is made up of 13 amino acids. Trimming removed 6 bases from V and 7 bases from J; junction bases left unmatched: 6. Germline-derived CDR1 and CDR2 are ENHRY and SYGVKD. In nucleotides, the CDR3 is TGTGCCATCAGCCCCGGGACAGGGAATGAAGCTTTCTTT. Its protein product is CAISPGTGNEAFF.

This clone was observed a few times. The gene calls are TRBV2 and TRBJ2-7; perhaps TRBD2 as D (6 bases). Germline values: CDR1 SNHLY, CDR2 FYNNEI. Deletions cut 4 bases from V and 2 bases from J, with 12 bases between. The CDR3 contains 14 residues. This CDR3 reads CASSARGGTYEQYF. The DNA for the CDR3 is TGTGCCAGCAGTGCTCGTGGGGGGACCTACGAGCAGTACTTC.